The source of this T cell receptor (beta chain) is a study of T cells in Graves' hyperthyroidism and ophthalmopathy. TCR beta CDR3 regions were amplified from RNA transcripts. The TCR CDR3 was amplified in a first-round RT-PCR using the HTBI primer set. Using its own MiXCR run on the multiplex PCR reads, TCRdb lists one record per CDR3 protein. The sample gives some 690,000 distinct CDR3 sequences, roughly 17% of which show up once; about 16% is in the top ten. This clonotype was seen ten or more times. Its antigen is not known. Per the germline V gene, CDR1 is SEHNR and CDR2 is FQNEAQ (reference sequence). The V end lost 7 bases, the J end lost 0 bases, and 15 bases lay between the germline ends. This CDR3 region has 15 residues. Absent ophthalmopathy progression within 18 months defined stable Graves' hyperthyroidism. The authors obtained PBMCs from over 8 ml of fresh peripheral blood. Notes on the study in general: The model predicted ophthalmopathy a median approximately 6 months before onset. Stable hyperthyroidism was separated from ophthalmopathy by a model based on 13 V-J features.

What was sequenced was blood. V gene TRBV7-9 combines with J gene TRBJ1-1; weak D call: TRBD1 (6 bases). The source of this sequence is a man over 45 with Graves' hyperthyroidism. The CDR3 region has the DNA TGTGCCAGCACCCTTAGGGGGGGAGTGAACACTGAAGCTTTCTTT. This codes for CASTLRGGVNTEAFF. The complete variable domain, with remaining parts taken from reference TRBV7-9 and TRBJ1-1, reads DTGVSQNPRHKITKRGQNVTFRCDPISEHNRLYWYRQTLGQGPEFLTYFQNEAQLEKSRLLSDRFSAERPKGSFSTLEIQRTEQGDSAMYLCASTLRGGVNTEAFFGQGTRLTVV.